Shown below are 10 T cell receptor beta chains from a single sample sequenced in a study of T cell repertoires in cytomegalovirus infection (dated by TCRdb to about 2019). The treatment or condition label for this specimen denotes: in vitro stimulation with specific CMV peptide epitopes to enrich CMV-specific T cells. No antigen is known for these receptors. Sequenced using an Illumina HiSeq 1500. TCRdb cleaned the public reads at Q25 with fastp, built clones with MiXCR and kept in-frame beta chains. Rows are combined by CDR3 protein, so each entry shows the most common genes and DNA. Within this sample are hundreds of thousands of distinct CDR3 sequences, with 30% to 40% of them counted one time only. Clones ranked in the top ten supply roughly an eighth of the sample. The sample consisted of cultured CD8+ T cells from PBMCs, taken from culture after CMV antigen stimulation. The receptor set was obtained from a human donor in good health (CMV status not recorded). Some clones in this sample may be carry-over from other donors' samples.

This clonotype was detected only a few times. V and J are TRBV12-3 or TRBV12-4 and TRBJ2-1; D gene uncertain. This CDR3 contains 15 residues. The V gene lost 4 bases and the J gene lost 6 bases, with 16 bases spanning the gap. CDR3 sequence (DNA): TGTGCCAGCAGTTCATGGGCTTCTTACGCCAATGAGCAGTTCTTC. As protein: CASSSWASYANEQFF.

The chain uses TRBV19 and TRBJ1-5, with D unresolved. Trimming stripped 7 bases from V and 6 bases from J, with 16 bases between. CDR3 length: 14 amino acids. CDR1 LNHDA and CDR2 SQIVND come from the germline V gene (reference sequence). The CDR3, as DNA: TGTGCCAGTACCCCCCTGGTCGGGTTTCAGCCCCAGCATTTT. Protein: CASTPLVGFQPQHF.

The rearrangement uses TRBV6-5 and TRBJ1-2; D uncertain. This CDR3 comprises 13 residues. The germline V gene has CDR1 MNHEY and CDR2 SVGAGI. V was shortened by 5 bases and J by 3 bases, with 10 bases between the two germline ends. Here the CDR3 reads CASSADGHYGYTF. The CDR3 nucleotides are TGTGCCAGCAGTGCGGACGGGCACTATGGCTACACCTTC.

The gene calls are TRBV7-9 and TRBJ1-3; unclear D gene. The CDR3 totals 16 residues. V lost 7 bases, J lost 12 bases, and 28 bases lay in between. Germline loops: CDR1 SEHNR, CDR2 FQNEAQ (reference sequence). CDR3 nucleotide sequence: TGTGCCAGCACCTCCCCGACCCAAACTTACGGAAAGGGCATATATTTT. This sequence encodes CASTSPTQTYGKGIYF. Full variable domain (remainder filled in from reference TRBV7-9 and TRBJ1-3): DTGVSQNPRHKITKRGQNVTFRCDPISEHNRLYWYRQTLGQGPEFLTYFQNEAQLEKSRLLSDRFSAERPKGSFSTLEIQRTEQGDSAMYLCASTSPTQTYGKGIYFGEGSWLTVV.

In this sample, this clonotype turned up many times. The V gene is TRBV7-9, the J gene TRBJ2-1; D gene ambiguous. Trimming stripped 3 bases from V and 6 bases from J, with 15 bases between. CDR1 is SEHNR and CDR2 is FQNEAQ in the germline V gene (reference sequence). CDR3 size: 15 residues. DNA for the CDR3: TGTGCCAGCAGCTTCTCCCTGAGATTAGCCAATGAGCAGTTCTTC. Translation gives CASSFSLRLANEQFF. The full variable domain, its missing parts supplied by reference TRBV7-9 and TRBJ2-1, is DTGVSQNPRHKITKRGQNVTFRCDPISEHNRLYWYRQTLGQGPEFLTYFQNEAQLEKSRLLSDRFSAERPKGSFSTLEIQRTEQGDSAMYLCASSFSLRLANEQFFGPGTRLTVL.

This chain links TRBV7-9 with TRBJ1-5; unclear D gene. The V end lost 5 bases, the J end lost 5 bases, and 13 bases lay between the germline ends. Germline V gene lookup returns CDR1 SEHNR and CDR2 FQNEAQ (reference sequence). This CDR3 region has 14 residues. CDR3 sequence reads: CASSPDGSYQPQHF. In nucleotides, the CDR3 is TGTGCCAGCAGCCCGGACGGGAGTTATCAGCCCCAGCATTTT.

This clonotype has a single count. The junction shows a germline mismatch at one end, possibly a read error. The chain carries TRBV25-1 and TRBJ1-4, with unresolved D. CDR3 length equals 14 residues. Germline CDR1 is MGHDK and CDR2 is SYGVNS. This chain's CDR3 is CACSDWGTNEKLFF. CDR3 nucleotide sequence: TGTGCCTGCAGTGACTGGGGAACTAATGAAAAACTGTTTTTT.

The sample holds many counts of this clonotype. The rearrangement uses TRBV7-2 and TRBJ2-2; tentatively, D is TRBD1 or TRBD2 (5 bases each). Germline values: CDR1 SGHTA, CDR2 FQGNSA. V dropped 3 bases and J dropped 11 bases, with 10 bases sitting between them. This CDR3 contains 12 residues. This CDR3 reads CASSFGDVELFF. CDR3 nucleotides: TGTGCCAGCAGCTTTGGGGACGTTGAGCTGTTTTTT. The complete variable domain, with remaining parts taken from reference TRBV7-2 and TRBJ2-2, reads GAGVSQSPSNKVTEKGKDVELRCDPISGHTALYWYRQSLGQGLEFLIYFQGNSAPDKSGLPSDRFSAERTGGSVSTLTIQRTQQEDSAVYLCASSFGDVELFFGEGSRLTVL.

The V and J genes are TRBV6-6 and TRBJ1-2, with D perhaps TRBD1 (6 bases). The CDR3 spans 13 residues. Trimming removed 5 bases from V and 6 bases from J, with 13 bases in between. Germline V gene sequence: CDR1 MNHNY, CDR2 SVGAGI (reference sequence). CDR3 protein: CASSTRTDHGYTF. The CDR3 bases are TGTGCCAGCAGTACCAGGACAGACCATGGCTACACCTTC.

This clonotype was counted a few times. This rearrangement joins TRBV6-8 to TRBJ2-3; 7 bases fit TRBD2. There are 16 residues in the CDR3. Germline CDR1 reads MNHGY; CDR2 reads SAAAGT. Unmatched junction bases numbered 6, after V lost 1 base and J lost 2 bases. CDR3 coding DNA: TGTGCCAGCAGTTACTGGGGGGGGGGTTTCACAGATACGCAGTATTTT. It yields the protein CASSYWGGGFTDTQYF.